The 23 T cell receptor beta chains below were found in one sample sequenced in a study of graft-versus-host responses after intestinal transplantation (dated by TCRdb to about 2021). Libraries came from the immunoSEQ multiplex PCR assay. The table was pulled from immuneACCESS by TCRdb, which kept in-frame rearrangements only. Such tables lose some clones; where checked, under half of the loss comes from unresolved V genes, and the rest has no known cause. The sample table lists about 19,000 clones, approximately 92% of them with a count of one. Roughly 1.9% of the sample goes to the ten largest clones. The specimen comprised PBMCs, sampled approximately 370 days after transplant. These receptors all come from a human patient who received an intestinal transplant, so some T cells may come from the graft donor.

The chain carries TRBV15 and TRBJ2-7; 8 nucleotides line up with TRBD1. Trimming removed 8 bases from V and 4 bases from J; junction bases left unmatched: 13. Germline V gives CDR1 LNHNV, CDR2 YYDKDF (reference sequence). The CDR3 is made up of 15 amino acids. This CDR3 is CATADGQGVSYEQYF. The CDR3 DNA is TGTGCCACCGCCGATGGACAGGGAGTGTCGTACGAGCAGTACTTC.

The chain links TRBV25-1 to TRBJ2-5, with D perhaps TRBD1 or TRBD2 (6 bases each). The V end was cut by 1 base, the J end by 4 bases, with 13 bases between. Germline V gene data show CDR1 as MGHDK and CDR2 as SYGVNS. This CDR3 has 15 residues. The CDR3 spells CASSEFIGGPETQYF. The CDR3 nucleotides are TGTGCCAGCAGTGAATTCATAGGGGGGCCAGAGACCCAGTACTTC.

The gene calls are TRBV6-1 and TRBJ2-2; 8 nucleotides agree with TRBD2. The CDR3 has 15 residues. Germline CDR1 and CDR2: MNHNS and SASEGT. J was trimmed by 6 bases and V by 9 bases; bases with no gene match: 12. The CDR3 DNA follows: TGTGCCAGTAAACCGGCGGGGGGCCACGCCGGGGAGCTGTTTTTT. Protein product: CASKPAGGHAGELFF.

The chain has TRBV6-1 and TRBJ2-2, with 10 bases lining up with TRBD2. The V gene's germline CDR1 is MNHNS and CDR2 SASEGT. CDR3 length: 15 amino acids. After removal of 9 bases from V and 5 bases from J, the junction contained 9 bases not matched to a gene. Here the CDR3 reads CASELGLAATGELFF. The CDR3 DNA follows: TGTGCCAGTGAACTAGGACTAGCGGCTACCGGGGAGCTGTTTTTT.

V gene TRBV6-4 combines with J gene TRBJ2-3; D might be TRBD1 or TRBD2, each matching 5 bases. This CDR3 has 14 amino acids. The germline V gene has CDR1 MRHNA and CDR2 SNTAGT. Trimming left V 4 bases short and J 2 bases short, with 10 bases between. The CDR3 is CASSAGTSTDTQYF. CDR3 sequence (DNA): TGTGCCAGCAGTGCCGGGACCTCCACAGATACGCAGTATTTT.

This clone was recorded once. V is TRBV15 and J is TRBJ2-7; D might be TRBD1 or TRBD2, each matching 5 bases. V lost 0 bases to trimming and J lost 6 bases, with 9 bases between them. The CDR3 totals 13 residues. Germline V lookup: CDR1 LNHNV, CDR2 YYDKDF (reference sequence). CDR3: CATSRDNGGEQYF. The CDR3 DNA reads TGTGCCACCAGCAGAGATAATGGGGGCGAGCAGTACTTC.

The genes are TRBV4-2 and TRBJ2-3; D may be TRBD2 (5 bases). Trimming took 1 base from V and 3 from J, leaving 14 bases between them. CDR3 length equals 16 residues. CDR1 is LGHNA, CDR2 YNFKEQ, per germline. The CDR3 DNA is TGTGCCAGCAGCCAAGGATTAGGAGGCGTAACAGATACGCAGTATTTT. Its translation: CASSQGLGGVTDTQYF.

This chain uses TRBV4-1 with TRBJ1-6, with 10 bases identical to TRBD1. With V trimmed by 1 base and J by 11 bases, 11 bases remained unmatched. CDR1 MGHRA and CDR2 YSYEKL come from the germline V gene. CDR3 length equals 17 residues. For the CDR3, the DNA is TGCGCCAGCAGCCAAGGATTTGAGGGACAGGGGATGGCACCCCTCCACTTT. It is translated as CASSQGFEGQGMAPLHF.

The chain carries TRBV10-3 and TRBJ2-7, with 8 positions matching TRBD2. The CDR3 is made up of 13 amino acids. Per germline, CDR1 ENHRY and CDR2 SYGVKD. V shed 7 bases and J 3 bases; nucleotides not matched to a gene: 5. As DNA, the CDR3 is TGTGCCATCACCTCGGGACTAGGCTACGAGCAGTACTTC. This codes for CAITSGLGYEQYF.

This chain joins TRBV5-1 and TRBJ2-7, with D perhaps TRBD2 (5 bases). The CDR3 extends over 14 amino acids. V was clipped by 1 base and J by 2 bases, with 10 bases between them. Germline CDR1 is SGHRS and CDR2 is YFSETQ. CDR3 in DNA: TGCGCCAGCAGCTTGTTCGGGGAGACCTACGAGCAGTACTTC. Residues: CASSLFGETYEQYF.

The CDR3 DNA reads TGCGCCAGCAGCCAAGGGCCGGGGGGGAGGGTCCCCTTCACCACCTCCTACGAGCAGTACTTC. Encoded protein: CASSQGPGGRVPFTTSYEQYF. The chain uses TRBV4-1 and TRBJ2-5; 8 nucleotides agree with TRBD2. TRBJ2-7 matches the DNA end more closely, so the J call is doubtful. Germline CDR1 is MGHRA and CDR2 is YSYEKL. The CDR3 runs 21 residues.

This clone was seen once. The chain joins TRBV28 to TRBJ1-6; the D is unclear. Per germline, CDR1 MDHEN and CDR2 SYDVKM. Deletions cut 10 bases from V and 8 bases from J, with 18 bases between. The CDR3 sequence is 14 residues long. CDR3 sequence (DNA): TGTGCCACCCCTTTGGCGGTCGGGGATTCACCCCTCCACTTT. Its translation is CATPLAVGDSPLHF.

The DNA for the CDR3 is TGTGCCTGGAGTGTACTAGGGGCCACTGAAGCTTTCTTT. It encodes CAWSVLGATEAFF. The chain uses TRBV30 and TRBJ1-1; a weak D match, TRBD1 (5 bases). Trimming took 0 bases from V and 4 from J, leaving 9 bases between them. The CDR3 consists of 13 residues. Germline V gene data show CDR1 as GTSNPN and CDR2 as SVGIG (reference sequence).

The CDR3 reads CASSLFGLAGRDEQYF. DNA of the CDR3: TGTGCCAGCAGCTTATTCGGACTAGCGGGAAGGGACGAGCAGTACTTC. The V call is TRBV5-8, the J call TRBJ2-7; 12 nucleotides match TRBD2. V lost 2 bases and J lost 5; bases outside the gene matches: 8. This CDR3 contains 16 residues. CDR1 is SGHTS, CDR2 YDEGEE, per germline. Based on the CDR3 plus reference TRBV5-8 and TRBJ2-7, the full variable domain is EAGVTQSPTHLIKTRGQQATLRCSPISGHTSVYWYQQALGLGLQFLLWYDEGEERNRGNFPPRFSGRQFPNYSSELNVNALELEDSALYLCASSLFGLAGRDEQYFGPGTRLTVT.

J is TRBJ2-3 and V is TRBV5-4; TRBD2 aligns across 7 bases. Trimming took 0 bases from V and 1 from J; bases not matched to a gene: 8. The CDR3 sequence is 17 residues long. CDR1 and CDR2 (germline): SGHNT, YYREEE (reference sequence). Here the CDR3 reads CASSLGLAELGTDTQYF. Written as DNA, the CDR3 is TGTGCCAGCAGCTTGGGACTAGCCGAGTTGGGCACAGATACGCAGTATTTT.

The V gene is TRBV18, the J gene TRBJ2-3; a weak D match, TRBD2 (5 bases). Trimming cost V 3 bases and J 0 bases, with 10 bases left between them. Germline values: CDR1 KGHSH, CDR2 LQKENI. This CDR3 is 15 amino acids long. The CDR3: CASSPSGGSTDTQYF. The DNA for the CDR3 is TGTGCCAGCTCACCGTCGGGCGGGAGCACAGATACGCAGTATTTT.

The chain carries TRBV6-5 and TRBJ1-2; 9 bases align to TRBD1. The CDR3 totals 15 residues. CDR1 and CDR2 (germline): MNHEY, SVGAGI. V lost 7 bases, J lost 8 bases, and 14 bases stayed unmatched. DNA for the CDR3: TGTGCCAGCATTTCACCGGGACAGGGTATAGTAGGCTACACCTTC. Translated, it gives CASISPGQGIVGYTF.

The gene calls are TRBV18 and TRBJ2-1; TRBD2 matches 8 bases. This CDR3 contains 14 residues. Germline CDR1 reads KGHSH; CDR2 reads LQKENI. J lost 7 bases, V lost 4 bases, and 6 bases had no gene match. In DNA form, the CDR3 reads TGTGCCAGCTCACAATCCGGGACTAGTAATGAGCAGTTCTTC. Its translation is CASSQSGTSNEQFF.

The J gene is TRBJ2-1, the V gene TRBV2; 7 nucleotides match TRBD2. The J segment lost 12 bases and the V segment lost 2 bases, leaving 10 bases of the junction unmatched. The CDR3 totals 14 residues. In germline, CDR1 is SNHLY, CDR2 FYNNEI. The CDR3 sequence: CASSERLAEVRQFF. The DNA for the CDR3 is TGTGCCAGCAGTGAAAGGCTAGCGGAAGTTAGGCAGTTCTTC.

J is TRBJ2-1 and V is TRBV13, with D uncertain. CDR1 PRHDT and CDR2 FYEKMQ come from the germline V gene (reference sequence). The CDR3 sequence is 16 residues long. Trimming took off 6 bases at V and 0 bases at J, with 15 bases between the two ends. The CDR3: CASSHTPPSSYNEQFF. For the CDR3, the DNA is TGTGCCAGCAGTCATACACCACCCAGCTCCTACAATGAGCAGTTCTTC.

The CDR3 spells CASSLRAGPSYEQYF. The CDR3 nucleotides are TGTGCCAGCAGCTTGAGGGCAGGGCCGTCCTACGAGCAGTACTTC. The V call is TRBV5-4, the J call TRBJ2-7; a weak D match, TRBD1 (5 bases). The CDR3 runs 15 residues. Trimming left V 1 base short and J 1 base short, with 12 bases between. Germline CDR1 and CDR2: SGHNT and YYREEE (reference sequence). Combining the CDR3 with reference TRBV5-4 and TRBJ2-7 gives the whole variable domain ETGVTQSPTHLIKTRGQQVTLRCSSQSGHNTVSWYQQALGQGPQFIFQYYREEENGRGNFPPRFSGLQFPNYSSELNVNALELDDSALYLCASSLRAGPSYEQYFGPGTRLTVT.

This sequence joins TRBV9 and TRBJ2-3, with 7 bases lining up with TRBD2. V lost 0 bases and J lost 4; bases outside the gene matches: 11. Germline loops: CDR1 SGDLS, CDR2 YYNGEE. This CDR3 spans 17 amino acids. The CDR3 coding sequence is TGTGCCAGCAGCGTAGTAACCGGGACTAACGTCCCAGATACGCAGTATTTT. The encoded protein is CASSVVTGTNVPDTQYF.

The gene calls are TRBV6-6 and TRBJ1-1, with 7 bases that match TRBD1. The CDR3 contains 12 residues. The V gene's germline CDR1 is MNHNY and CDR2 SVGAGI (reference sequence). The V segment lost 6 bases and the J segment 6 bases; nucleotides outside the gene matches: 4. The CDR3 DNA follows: TGTGCCAGCAGCCGGACAGGTTCTGAAGCTTTCTTT. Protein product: CASSRTGSEAFF.